This T cell receptor (beta chain) was identified in a study of T cells after yellow fever vaccination. Study-wide context: Fractions low in cell number were prepared with SMART-Seq v4 Ultra Low Input.

V lost 2 bases, J lost 10 bases, and 8 bases lay in between. This CDR3 has 11 amino acids. Researchers made TCR cDNA using 5'RACE template switching, and this step added a universal primer site and UMIs. TCRdb independently ran MiXCR on the 5' RACE reads; one entry per CDR3 protein. There are hundreds of thousands of distinct CDR3 sequences in the sample; about 5.2% occur only once, and under 3.5% lies in the top ten. This clonotype was picked up a small number of times. As yet, its antigen is unknown. Study results and limitations: The booster response re-showed most primary clones: approximately 97% CD4, 88% CD8.

This chain uses TRBV12-3 or TRBV12-4 with TRBJ1-1; D not resolved. The clonotype comes from a man aged 18 to 30 who received the YFV17D yellow fever vaccine. The sample in question was CD4+ T cells sorted from PBMCs, obtained on the day of the yellow fever booster vaccination. The CDR3 DNA is TGTGCCAGCAGTTTACAATCATCAGCTTTCTTT. This codes for CASSLQSSAFF.